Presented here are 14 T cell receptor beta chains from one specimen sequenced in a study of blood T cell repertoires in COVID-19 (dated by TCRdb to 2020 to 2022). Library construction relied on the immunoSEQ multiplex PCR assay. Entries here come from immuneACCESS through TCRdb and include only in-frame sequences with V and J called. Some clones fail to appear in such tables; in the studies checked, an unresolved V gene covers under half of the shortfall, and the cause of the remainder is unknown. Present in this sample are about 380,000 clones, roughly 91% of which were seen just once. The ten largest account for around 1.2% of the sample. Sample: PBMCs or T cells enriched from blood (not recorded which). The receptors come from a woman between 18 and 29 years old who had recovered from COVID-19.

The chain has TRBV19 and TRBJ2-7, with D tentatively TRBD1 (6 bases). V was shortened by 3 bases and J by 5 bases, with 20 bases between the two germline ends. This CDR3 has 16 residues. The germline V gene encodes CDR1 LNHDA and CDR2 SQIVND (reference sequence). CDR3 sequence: CASSILPGASLNEQYF. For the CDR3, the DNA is TGTGCCAGTAGTATCCTTCCAGGGGCCAGTCTGAACGAGCAGTACTTC.

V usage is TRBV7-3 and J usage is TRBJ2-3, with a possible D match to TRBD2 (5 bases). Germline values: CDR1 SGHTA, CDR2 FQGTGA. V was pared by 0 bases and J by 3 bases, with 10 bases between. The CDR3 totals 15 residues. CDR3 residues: CASSLTLVATDTQYF. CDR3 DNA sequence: TGTGCCAGCAGCTTAACACTAGTAGCAACAGATACGCAGTATTTT.

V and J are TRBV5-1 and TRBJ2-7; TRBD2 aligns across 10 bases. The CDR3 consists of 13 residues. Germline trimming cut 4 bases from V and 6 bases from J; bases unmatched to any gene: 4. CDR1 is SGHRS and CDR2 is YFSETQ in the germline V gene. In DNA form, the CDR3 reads TGCGCCAGCAGCGAGCGGGGGGGCGGCGAGCAGTACTTC. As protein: CASSERGGGEQYF.

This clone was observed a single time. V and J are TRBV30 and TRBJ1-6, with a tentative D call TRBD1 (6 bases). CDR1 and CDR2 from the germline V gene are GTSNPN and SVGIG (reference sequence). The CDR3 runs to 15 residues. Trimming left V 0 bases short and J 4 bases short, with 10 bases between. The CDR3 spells CAWSVGGGYNSPLHF. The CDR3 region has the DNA TGTGCCTGGAGTGTAGGGGGGGGTTATAATTCACCCCTCCACTTT.

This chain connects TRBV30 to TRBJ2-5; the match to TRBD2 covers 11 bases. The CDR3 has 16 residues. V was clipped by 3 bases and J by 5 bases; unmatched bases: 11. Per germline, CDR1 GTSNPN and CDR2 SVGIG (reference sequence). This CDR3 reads CAWRGRRLAGLETQYF. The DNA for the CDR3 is TGTGCCTGGAGGGGTAGGCGACTAGCGGGGTTGGAGACCCAGTACTTC.

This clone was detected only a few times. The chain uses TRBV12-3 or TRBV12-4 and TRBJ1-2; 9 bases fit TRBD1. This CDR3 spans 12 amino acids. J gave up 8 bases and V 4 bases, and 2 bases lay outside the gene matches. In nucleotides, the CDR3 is TGTGCCAGCAGTTGGACAGGGGAAGGCTACACCTTC. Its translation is CASSWTGEGYTF.

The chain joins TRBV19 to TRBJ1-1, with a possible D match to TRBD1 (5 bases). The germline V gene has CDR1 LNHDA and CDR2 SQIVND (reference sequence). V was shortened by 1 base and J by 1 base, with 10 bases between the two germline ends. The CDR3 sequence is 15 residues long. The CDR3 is CASSIAGGGNTEAFF. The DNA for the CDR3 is TGTGCCAGTAGTATAGCCGGCGGGGGGAACACTGAAGCTTTCTTT.

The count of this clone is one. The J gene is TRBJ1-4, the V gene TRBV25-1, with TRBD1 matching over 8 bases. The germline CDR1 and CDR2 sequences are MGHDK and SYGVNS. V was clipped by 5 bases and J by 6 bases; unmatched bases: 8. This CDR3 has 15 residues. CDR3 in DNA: TGTGCCAGCAGTCCCCCCGGGACAGGTTATGAAAAACTGTTTTTT. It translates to CASSPPGTGYEKLFF.

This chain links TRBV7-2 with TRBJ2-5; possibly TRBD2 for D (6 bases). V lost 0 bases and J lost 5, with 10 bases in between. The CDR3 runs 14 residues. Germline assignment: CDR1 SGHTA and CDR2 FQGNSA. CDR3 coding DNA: TGTGCCAGCAGCTTAGCGCGCGGGGCGGAGACCCAGTACTTC. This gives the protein CASSLARGAETQYF.

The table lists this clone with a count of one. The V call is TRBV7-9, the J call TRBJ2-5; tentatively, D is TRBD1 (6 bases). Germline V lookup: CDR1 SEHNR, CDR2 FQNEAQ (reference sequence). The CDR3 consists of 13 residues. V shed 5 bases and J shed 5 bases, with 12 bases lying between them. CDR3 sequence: CASSPHREETQYF. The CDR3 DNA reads TGTGCCAGCAGCCCGCACAGGGAGGAGACCCAGTACTTC.

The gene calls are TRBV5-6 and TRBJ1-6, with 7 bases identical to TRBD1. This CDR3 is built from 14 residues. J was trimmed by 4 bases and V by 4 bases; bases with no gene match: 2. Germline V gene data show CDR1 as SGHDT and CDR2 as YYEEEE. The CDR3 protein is CASSPGQYNSPLHF. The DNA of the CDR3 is TGTGCCAGCAGCCCGGGACAGTATAATTCACCCCTCCACTTT.

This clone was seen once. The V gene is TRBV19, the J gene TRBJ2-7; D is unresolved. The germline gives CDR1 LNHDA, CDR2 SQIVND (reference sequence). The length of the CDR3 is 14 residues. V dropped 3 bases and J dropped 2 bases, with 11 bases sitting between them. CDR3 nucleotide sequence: TGTGCCAGTAGTATTTTAATTGGGCCCTACGAGCAGTACTTC. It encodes CASSILIGPYEQYF.

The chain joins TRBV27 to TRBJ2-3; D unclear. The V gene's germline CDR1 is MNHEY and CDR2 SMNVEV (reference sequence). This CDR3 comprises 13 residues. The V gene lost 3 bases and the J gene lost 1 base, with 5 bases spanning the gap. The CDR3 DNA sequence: TGTGCCAGCAGTTTCATCCGCACAGATACGCAGTATTTT. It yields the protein CASSFIRTDTQYF.

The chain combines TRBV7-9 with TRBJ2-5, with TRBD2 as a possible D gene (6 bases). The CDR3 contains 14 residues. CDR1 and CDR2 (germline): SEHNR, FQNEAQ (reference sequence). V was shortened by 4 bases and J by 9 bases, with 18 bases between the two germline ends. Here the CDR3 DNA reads TGTGCCAGCAGCTCCCCTCTGGCGAGGGAGGCCCAGTACTTC. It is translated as CASSSPLAREAQYF.